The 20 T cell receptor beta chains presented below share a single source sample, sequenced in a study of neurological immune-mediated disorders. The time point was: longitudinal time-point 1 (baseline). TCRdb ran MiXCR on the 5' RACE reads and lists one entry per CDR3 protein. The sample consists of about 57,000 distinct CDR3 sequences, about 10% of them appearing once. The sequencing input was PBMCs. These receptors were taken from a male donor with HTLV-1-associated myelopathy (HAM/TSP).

CDR3 DNA: TGTGCCAGCAGTTTGGACTCGGAAGACACCATATATTTT. It yields the protein CASSLDSEDTIYF. The chain carries TRBV12-3 or TRBV12-4 and TRBJ1-3; D unclear. V dropped 3 bases and J dropped 8 bases, with 11 bases sitting between them. CDR3 length: 13 residues.

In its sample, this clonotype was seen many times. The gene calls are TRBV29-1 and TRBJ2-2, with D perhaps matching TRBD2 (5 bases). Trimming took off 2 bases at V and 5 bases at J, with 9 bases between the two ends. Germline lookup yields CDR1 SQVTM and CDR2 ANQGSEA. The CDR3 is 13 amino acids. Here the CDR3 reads CSVERGYTGELFF. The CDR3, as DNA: TGCAGCGTTGAACGAGGGTATACCGGGGAGCTGTTTTTT.

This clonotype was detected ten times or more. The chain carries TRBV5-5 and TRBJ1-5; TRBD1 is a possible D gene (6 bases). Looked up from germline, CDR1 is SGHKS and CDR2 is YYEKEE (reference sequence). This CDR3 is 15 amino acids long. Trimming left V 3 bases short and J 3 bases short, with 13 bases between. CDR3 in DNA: TGTGCCAGCAGCTCGGGGGGACACATCAATCAGCCCCAGCATTTT. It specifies CASSSGGHINQPQHF. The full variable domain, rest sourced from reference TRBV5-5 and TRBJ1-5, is DAGVTQSPTHLIKTRGQQVTLRCSPISGHKSVSWYQQVLGQGPQFIFQYYEKEERGRGNFPDRFSARQFPNYSSELNVNALLLGDSALYLCASSSGGHINQPQHFGDGTRLSIL.

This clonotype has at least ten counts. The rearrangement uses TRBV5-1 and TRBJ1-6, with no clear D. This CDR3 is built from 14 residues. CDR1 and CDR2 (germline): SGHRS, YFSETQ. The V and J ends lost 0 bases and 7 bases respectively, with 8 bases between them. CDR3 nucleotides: TGCGCCAGCAGCTTGGAGGCCGGAAATTCACCCCTCCACTTT. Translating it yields CASSLEAGNSPLHF.

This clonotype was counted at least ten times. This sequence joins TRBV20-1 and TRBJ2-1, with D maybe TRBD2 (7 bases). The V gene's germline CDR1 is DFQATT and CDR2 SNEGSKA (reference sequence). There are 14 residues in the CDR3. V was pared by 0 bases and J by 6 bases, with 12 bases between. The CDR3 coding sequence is TGCAGTGCTAGAGATCCCGGGGGGCTCAATGAGCAGTTCTTC. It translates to CSARDPGGLNEQFF.

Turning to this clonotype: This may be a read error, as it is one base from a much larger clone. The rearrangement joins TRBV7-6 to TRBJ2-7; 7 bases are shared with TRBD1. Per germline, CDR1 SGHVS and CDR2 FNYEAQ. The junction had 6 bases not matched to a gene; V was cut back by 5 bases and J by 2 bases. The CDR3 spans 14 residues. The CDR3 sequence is CASSLETGPYEQYF. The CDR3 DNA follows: TGTGCCAGCAGCCTAGAGACAGGGCCCTACGAGCAGTACTTC.

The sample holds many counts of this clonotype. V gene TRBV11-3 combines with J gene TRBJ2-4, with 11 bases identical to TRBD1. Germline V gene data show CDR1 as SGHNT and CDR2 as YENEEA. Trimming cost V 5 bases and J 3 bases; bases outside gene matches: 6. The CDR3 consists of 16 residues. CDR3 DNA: TGTGCCAGCAGCGGGCGGGACAGGGGGGGCAAAAACATTCAGTACTTC. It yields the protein CASSGRDRGGKNIQYF.

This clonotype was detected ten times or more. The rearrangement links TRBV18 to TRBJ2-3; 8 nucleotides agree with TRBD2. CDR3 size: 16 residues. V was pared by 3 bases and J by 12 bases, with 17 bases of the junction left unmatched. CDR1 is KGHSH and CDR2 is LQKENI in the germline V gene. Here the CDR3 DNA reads TGTGCCAGCTCACCGGAGGGGACGTCCGGGACTAGAATTCAGTATTTT. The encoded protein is CASSPEGTSGTRIQYF.

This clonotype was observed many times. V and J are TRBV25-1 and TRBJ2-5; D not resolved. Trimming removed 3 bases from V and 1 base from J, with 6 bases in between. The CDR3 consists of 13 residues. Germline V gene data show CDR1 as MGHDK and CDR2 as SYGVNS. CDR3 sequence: CASSDGIQETQYF. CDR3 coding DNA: TGTGCCAGCAGTGACGGAATCCAAGAGACCCAGTACTTC.

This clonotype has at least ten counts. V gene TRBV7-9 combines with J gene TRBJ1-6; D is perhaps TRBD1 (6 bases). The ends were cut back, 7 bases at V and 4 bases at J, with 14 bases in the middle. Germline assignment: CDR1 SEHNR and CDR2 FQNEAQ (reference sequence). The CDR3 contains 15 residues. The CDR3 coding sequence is TGTGCCAGCACCCCAAGGGGGGATTATAATTCACCCCTCCACTTT. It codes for CASTPRGDYNSPLHF.

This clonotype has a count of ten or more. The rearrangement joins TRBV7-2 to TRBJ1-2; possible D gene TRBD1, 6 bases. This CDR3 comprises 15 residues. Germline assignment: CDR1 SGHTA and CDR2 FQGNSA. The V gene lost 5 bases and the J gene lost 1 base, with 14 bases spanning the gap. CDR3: CASSQTGQINYGYTF. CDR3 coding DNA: TGTGCCAGCAGCCAAACAGGGCAGATTAACTATGGCTACACCTTC.

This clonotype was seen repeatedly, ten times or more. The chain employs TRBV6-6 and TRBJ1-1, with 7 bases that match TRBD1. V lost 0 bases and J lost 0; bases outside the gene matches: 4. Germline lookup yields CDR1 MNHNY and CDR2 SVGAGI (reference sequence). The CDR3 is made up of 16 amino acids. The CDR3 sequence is CASSYSGTDMNTEAFF. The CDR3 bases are TGTGCCAGCAGTTACTCCGGGACAGATATGAACACTGAAGCTTTCTTT.

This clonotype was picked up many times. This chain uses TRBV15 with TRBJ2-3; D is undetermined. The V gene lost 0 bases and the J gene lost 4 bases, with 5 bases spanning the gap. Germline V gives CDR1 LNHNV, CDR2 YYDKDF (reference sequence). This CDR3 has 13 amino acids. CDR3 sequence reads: CATSRDLADTQYF. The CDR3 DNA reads TGTGCCACCAGCAGAGATCTGGCAGATACGCAGTATTTT.

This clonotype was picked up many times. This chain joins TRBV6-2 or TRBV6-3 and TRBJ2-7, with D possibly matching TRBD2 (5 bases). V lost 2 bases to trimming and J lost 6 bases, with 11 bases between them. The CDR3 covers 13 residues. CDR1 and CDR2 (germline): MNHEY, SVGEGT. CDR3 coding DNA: TGTGCCAGCAGTTACGACCCCCGGGGCGAGCAGTACTTC. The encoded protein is CASSYDPRGEQYF.

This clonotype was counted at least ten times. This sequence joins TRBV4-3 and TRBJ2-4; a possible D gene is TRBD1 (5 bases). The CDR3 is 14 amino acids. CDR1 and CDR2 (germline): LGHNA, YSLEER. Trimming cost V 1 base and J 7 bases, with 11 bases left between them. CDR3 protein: CASSQGRPGNIQYF. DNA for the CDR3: TGCGCCAGCAGCCAAGGAAGGCCAGGGAACATTCAGTACTTC.

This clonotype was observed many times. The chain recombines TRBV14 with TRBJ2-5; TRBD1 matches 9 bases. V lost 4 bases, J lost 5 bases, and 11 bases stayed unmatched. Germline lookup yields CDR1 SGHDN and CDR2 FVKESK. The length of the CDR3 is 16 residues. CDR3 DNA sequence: TGTGCCAGCAGCCGAGATACAGGGGGCTTTGCGGAGACCCAGTACTTC. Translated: CASSRDTGGFAETQYF.

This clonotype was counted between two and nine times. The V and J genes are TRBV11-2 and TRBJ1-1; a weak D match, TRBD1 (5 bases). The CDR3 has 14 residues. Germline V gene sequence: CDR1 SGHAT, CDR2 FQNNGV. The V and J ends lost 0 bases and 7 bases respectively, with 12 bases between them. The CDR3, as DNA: TGTGCCAGCAGCTTAGATGGGGGTCTCGGTGAAGCTTTCTTT. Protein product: CASSLDGGLGEAFF.

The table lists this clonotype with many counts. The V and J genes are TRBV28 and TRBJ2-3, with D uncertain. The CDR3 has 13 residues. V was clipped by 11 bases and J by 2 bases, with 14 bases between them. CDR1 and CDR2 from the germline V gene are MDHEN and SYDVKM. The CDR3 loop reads CAERGPNTDTQYF. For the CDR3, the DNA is TGTGCCGAACGTGGACCAAACACAGATACGCAGTATTTT.

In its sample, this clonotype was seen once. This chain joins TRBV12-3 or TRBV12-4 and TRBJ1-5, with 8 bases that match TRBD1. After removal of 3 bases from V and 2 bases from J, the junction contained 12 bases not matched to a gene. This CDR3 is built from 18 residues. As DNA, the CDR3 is TGTGCCAGCAGTTTTTCCTGGCAGGGGGCGCGCGGCAATCAGCCCCAGCATTTT. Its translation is CASSFSWQGARGNQPQHF.

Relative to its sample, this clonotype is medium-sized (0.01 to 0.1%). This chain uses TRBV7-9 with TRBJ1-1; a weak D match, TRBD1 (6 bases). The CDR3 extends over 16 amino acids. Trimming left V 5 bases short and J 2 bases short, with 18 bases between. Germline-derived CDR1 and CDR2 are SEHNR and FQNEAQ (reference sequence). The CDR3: CASSPRGGDGNTEAFF. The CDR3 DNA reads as TGTGCCAGCAGCCCTAGGGGGGGGGACGGAAACACTGAAGCTTTCTTT.